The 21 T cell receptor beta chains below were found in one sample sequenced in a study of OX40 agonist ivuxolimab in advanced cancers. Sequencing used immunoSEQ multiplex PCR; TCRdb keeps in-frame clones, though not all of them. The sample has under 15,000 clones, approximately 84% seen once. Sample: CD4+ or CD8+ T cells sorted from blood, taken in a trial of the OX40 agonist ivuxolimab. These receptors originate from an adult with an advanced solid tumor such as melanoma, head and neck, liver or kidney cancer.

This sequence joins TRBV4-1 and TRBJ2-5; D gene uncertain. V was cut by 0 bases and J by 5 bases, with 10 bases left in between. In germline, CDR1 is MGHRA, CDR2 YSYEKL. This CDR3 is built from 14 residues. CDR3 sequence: CASSQDADRETQYF. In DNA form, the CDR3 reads TGCGCCAGCAGCCAAGATGCAGATAGGGAGACCCAGTACTTC.

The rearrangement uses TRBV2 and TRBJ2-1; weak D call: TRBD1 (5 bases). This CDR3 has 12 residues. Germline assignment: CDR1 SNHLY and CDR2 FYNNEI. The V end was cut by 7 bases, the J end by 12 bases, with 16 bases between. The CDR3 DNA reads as TGTGCCAGCACTGGAAGGGCCCAGGGGCAGTTCTTC. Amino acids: CASTGRAQGQFF.

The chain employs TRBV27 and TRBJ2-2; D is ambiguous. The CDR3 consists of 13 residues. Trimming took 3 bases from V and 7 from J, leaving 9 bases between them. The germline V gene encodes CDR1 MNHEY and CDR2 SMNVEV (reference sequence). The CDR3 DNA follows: TGTGCCAGCAGTTTCGCCGGTGTCGGGGAGCTGTTTTTT. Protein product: CASSFAGVGELFF.

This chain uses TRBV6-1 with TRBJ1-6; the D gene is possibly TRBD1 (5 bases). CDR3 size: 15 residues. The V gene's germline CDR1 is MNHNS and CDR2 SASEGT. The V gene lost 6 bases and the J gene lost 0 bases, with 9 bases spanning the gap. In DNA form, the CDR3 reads TGTGCCAGCAGAGGGACGAGCTCCTATAATTCACCCCTCCACTTT. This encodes CASRGTSSYNSPLHF.

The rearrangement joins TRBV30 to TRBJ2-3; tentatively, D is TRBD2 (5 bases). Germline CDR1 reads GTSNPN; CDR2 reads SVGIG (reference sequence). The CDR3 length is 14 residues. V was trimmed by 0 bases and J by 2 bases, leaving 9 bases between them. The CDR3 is CAWSVLGNTDTQYF. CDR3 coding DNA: TGTGCCTGGAGTGTACTCGGGAACACAGATACGCAGTATTTT.

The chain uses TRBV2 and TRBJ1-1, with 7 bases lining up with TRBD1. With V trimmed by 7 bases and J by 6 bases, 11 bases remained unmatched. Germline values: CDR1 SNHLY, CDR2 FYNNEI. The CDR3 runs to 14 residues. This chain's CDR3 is CASNEETGFPEAFF. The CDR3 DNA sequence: TGTGCCAGCAACGAGGAGACAGGGTTCCCTGAAGCTTTCTTT.

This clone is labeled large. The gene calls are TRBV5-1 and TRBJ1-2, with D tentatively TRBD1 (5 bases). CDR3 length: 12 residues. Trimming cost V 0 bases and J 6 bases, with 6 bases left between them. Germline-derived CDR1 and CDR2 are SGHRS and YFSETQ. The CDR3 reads CASSLAGNGYTF. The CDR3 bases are TGCGCCAGCAGCTTGGCAGGGAATGGCTACACCTTC.

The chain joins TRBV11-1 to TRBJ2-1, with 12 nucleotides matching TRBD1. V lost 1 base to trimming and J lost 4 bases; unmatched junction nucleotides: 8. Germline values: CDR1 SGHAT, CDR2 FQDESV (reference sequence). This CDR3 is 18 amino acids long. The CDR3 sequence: CASSLVGDRGRGYNEQFF. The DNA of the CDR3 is TGTGCCAGCAGCTTAGTGGGGGACAGGGGGCGCGGGTACAATGAGCAGTTCTTC.

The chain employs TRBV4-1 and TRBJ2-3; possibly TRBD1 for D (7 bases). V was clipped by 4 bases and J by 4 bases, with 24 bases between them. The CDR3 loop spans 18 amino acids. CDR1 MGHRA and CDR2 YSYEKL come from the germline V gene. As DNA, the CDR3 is TGCGCCAGCAGCCCCACAGGGGAGGCGAGGGGGGCCCCAGATACGCAGTATTTT. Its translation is CASSPTGEARGAPDTQYF.

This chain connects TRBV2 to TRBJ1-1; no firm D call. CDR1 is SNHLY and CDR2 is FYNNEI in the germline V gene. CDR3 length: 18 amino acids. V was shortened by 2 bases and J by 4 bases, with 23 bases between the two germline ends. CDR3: CASSESGGRLWVVTEAFF. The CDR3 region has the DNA TGTGCCAGCAGTGAATCGGGTGGGCGCCTGTGGGTCGTCACTGAAGCTTTCTTT.

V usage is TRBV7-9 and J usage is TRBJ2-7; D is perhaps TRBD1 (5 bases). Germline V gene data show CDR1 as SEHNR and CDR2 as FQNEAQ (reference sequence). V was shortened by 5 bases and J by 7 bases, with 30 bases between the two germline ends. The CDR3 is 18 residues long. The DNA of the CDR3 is TGTGCCAGCAGCCCACTACAGCAGCAATGGGGCTACCGGCCGGAGCAGTACTTC. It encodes CASSPLQQQWGYRPEQYF.

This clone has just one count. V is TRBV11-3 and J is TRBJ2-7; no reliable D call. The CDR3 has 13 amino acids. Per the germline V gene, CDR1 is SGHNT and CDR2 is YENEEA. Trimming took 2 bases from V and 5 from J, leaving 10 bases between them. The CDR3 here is CASSLNLRDEQYF. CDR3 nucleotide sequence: TGTGCCAGCAGCTTAAATCTTCGGGACGAGCAGTACTTC.

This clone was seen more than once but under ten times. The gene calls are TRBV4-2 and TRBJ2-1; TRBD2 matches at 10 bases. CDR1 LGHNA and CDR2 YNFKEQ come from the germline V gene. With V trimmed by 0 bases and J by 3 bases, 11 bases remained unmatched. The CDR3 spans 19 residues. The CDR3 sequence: CASSQEVDASGSFYNEQFF. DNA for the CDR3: TGTGCCAGCAGCCAAGAAGTGGACGCTAGCGGGAGTTTCTACAATGAGCAGTTCTTC.

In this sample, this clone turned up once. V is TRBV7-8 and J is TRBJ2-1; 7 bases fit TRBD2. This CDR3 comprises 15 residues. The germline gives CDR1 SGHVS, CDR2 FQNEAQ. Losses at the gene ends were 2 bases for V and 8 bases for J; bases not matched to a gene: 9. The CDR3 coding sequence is TGTGCCAGCAGCTTAACCGGCGGGAGTCTCGATGAGCAGTTCTTC. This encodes CASSLTGGSLDEQFF.

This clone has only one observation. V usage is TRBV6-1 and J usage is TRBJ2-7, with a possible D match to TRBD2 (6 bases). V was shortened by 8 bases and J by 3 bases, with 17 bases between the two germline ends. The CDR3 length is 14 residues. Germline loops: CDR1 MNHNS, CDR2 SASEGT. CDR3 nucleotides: TGTGCCAGCTCTACAGGAGGGCCATACTACGAGCAGTACTTC. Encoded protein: CASSTGGPYYEQYF.

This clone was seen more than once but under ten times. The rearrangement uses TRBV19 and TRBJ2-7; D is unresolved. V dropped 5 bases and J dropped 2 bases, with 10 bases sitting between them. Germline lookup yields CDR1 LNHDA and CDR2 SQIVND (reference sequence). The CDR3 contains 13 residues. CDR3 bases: TGTGCCAGTAGTGCCGGGTCGGCCTACGAGCAGTACTTC. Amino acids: CASSAGSAYEQYF.

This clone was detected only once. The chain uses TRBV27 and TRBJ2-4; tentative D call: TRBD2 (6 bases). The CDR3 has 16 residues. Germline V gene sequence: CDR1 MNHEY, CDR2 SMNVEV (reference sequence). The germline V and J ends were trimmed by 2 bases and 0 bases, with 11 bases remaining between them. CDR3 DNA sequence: TGTGCCAGCAGTTTAAGGGAGGAACTAGCCAAAAACATTCAGTACTTC. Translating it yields CASSLREELAKNIQYF.

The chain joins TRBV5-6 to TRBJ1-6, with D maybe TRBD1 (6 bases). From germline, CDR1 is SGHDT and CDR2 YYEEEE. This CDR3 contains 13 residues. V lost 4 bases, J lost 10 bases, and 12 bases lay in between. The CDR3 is CASSPTGNSPLHF. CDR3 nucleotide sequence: TGTGCCAGCAGCCCCACAGGGAACTCACCCCTCCACTTT.

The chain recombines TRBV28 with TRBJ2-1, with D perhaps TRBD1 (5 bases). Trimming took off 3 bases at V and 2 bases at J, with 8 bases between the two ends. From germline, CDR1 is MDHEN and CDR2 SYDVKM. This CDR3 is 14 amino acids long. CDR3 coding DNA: TGTGCCAGCAGTTTGCAGGGTACCTACAATGAGCAGTTCTTC. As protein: CASSLQGTYNEQFF.

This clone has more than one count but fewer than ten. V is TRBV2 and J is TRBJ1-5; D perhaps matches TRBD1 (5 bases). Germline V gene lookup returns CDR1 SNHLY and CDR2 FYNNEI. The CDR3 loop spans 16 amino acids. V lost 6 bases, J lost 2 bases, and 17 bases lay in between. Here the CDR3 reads CASSRGPGGGNQPQHF. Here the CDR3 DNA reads TGTGCCAGCAGCCGAGGTCCGGGGGGGGGCAATCAGCCCCAGCATTTT.

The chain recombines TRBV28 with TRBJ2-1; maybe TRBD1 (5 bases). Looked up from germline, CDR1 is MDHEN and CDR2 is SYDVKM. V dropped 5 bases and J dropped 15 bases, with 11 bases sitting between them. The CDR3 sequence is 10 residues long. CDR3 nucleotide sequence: TGTGCCAGCAGTAGGGGATATCTGTTCTTC. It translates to CASSRGYLFF.